These 8 T cell receptor beta chains came from one sample sequenced in a study of Tregs in tolerant kidney transplant recipients. The repertoire was sequenced with immunoSEQ multiplex PCR; TCRdb's copy has only in-frame clones and lacks some. The table includes 15,000 to 19,000 clones, approximately 90% detected once. The sequencing input was CD8+ T cells from blood. Receptors originate from a human donor in good health.

The chain has TRBV15 and TRBJ2-1, with 9 bases aligning to TRBD1. This CDR3 region has 16 residues. Per the germline V gene, CDR1 is LNHNV and CDR2 is YYDKDF (reference sequence). The trim removed 2 bases at V and 8 bases at J, leaving 10 bases unmatched. For the CDR3, the DNA is TGTGCCACCAGCAGATCCTGGGACAGGGTTTCAGATGAGCAGTTCTTC. Its translation: CATSRSWDRVSDEQFF.

The chain has TRBV21-1 and TRBJ2-7; the D call of TRBD2 is as the table states it, not checked on the DNA. TRBV21-1 is deemed a pseudogene. CDR3 length equals 14 residues. CDR3 DNA: TGTGCCAGCAGCAAACCTGGGAGGAGGAACGAGCAGTACTTC. Translating gives CASSKPGRRNEQYF.

CDR3 in amino acids: CASSLQGDPYEQYF. In DNA form, the CDR3 reads TGTGCCAGCAGCTTACAGGGGGACCCCTACGAGCAGTACTTC. The genes are TRBV7-9 and TRBJ2-7; 7 bases map to TRBD1. The ends lost 2 bases at V and 2 bases at J; junction bases unmatched: 3. The CDR3 contains 14 residues. Per the germline V gene, CDR1 is SEHNR and CDR2 is FQNEAQ (reference sequence).

J is TRBJ2-3 and V is TRBV5-6; D unresolved. The CDR3 spans 16 residues. CDR1 is SGHDT and CDR2 is YYEEEE in the germline V gene. V dropped 4 bases and J dropped 3 bases, with 18 bases sitting between them. The CDR3 DNA reads as TGTGCCAGCAGCCCCCGGCCCCTGGTTGTGACAGATACGCAGTATTTT. As protein: CASSPRPLVVTDTQYF.

This clone appeared a single time. This chain connects TRBV15 to TRBJ2-2; 7 bases align to TRBD2. This CDR3 contains 16 residues. Germline values: CDR1 LNHNV, CDR2 YYDKDF (reference sequence). Trimming at V came to 4 bases and at J to 6 bases, leaving 11 bases not matched to a gene. The CDR3 DNA reads TGTGCCACCAGCATGCGAAGGGAGGGCCCCGCCGGGGAGCTGTTTTTT. Translated, it gives CATSMRREGPAGELFF.

The chain carries TRBV7-6 and TRBJ2-1, with D maybe TRBD2 (5 bases). Between the trimmed V and J ends, which lost 1 base and 2 bases, there was a span of 15 bases. CDR3 length: 17 amino acids. Per germline, CDR1 SGHVS and CDR2 FNYEAQ. The CDR3 sequence is CASSLGSFGLAYNEQFF. The DNA for the CDR3 is TGTGCCAGCAGCTTAGGTTCTTTCGGACTGGCCTACAATGAGCAGTTCTTC. The full variable domain, in which reference TRBV7-6 and TRBJ2-1 provide the parts outside the CDR3, is GAGVSQSPRYKVTKRGQDVALRCDPISGHVSLYWYRQALGQGPEFLTYFNYEAQQDKSGLPNDRFSAERPEGSISTLTIQRTEQRDSAMYRCASSLGSFGLAYNEQFFGPGTRLTVL.

The rearrangement joins TRBV7-9 to TRBJ2-1; TRBD2 matches at 14 bases. This CDR3 region has 17 residues. Germline loops: CDR1 SEHNR, CDR2 FQNEAQ (reference sequence). V gave up 5 bases and J gave up 4 bases; unmatched junction bases: 7. The CDR3 DNA follows: TGTGCCAGCAGCGCCCCTCGACTAGCGGGAGGGTACAATGAGCAGTTCTTC. Its protein product is CASSAPRLAGGYNEQFF.

The CDR3 here is CASSGDPDHRRYEQYF. CDR3 sequence (DNA): TGTGCCAGCAGTGGCGATCCGGACCATAGGCGTTACGAGCAGTACTTC. The chain combines TRBV6-1 with TRBJ2-7; D uncertain. Germline CDR1 is MNHNS and CDR2 is SASEGT. With 4 bases removed from V and 4 bases from J, the gap between germline ends came to 20 bases. This CDR3 is 16 amino acids long.